The next 12 T cell receptor beta chains were all read from a single sample in a study of T cell repertoires in cytomegalovirus infection. TCRdb called the reads again in MiXCR, with one record for every CDR3 protein. This sample yields approximately 150,000 distinct CDR3 sequences, of which approximately 17% are seen a single time; around 20% belongs to the top ten. The specimen was CD8+ T cells from PBMCs. The receptors derive from a human donor in good health (CMV status not recorded). Some clones in this sample may be carry-over from other donors' samples.

This clonotype was observed a handful of times. CDR3 amino acids: CASTSGTGFGQYF. The CDR3 DNA follows: TGTGCCAGCACCTCCGGGACAGGCTTCGGGCAGTACTTC. V and J are TRBV6-6 and TRBJ2-7, with 8 bases lining up with TRBD1. The CDR3 totals 13 residues. The germline gives CDR1 MNHNY, CDR2 SVGAGI (reference sequence). V gave up 7 bases and J gave up 9 bases; unmatched junction bases: 11.

This clonotype was seen only a few times. The chain joins TRBV7-9 to TRBJ2-3, with D possibly TRBD1 on 6 matching bases. There are 14 residues in the CDR3. Germline CDR1 reads SEHNR; CDR2 reads FQNEAQ (reference sequence). The germline V and J ends were trimmed by 5 bases and 6 bases, with 15 bases remaining between them. For the CDR3, the DNA is TGTGCCAGCAGCCCTAAGGGGGTAGAGGATACGCAGTATTTT. Its translation is CASSPKGVEDTQYF. Looking up the rest from reference TRBV7-9 and TRBJ2-3 gives the full variable domain: DTGVSQNPRHKITKRGQNVTFRCDPISEHNRLYWYRQTLGQGPEFLTYFQNEAQLEKSRLLSDRFSAERPKGSFSTLEIQRTEQGDSAMYLCASSPKGVEDTQYFGPGTRLTVL.

This clonotype was detected only a few times. This sequence joins TRBV7-9 and TRBJ2-7; 10 nucleotides align to TRBD2. Per the germline V gene, CDR1 is SEHNR and CDR2 is FQNEAQ (reference sequence). The CDR3 is made up of 15 amino acids. V dropped 3 bases and J dropped 3; count of bases not matched to a gene: 5. The DNA for the CDR3 is TGTGCCAGCAGCTTTACCCGGACTAGCGGCTACGAGCAGTACTTC. It codes for CASSFTRTSGYEQYF.

Only a few counts were recorded for this clonotype. The rearrangement uses TRBV5-6 and TRBJ2-1; D is undetermined. Germline values: CDR1 SGHDT, CDR2 YYEEEE. Trimming removed 2 bases at V and 2 bases at J, with 2 bases between. The CDR3 has 12 amino acids. CDR3 sequence (DNA): TGTGCCAGCAGCTTTGCCTACAATGAGCAGTTCTTC. Translated: CASSFAYNEQFF.

This clonotype was picked up a small number of times. The DNA for the CDR3 is TGTGCCTCCCCGGGCCAGCTCGAGACCCAGTACTTC. It yields the protein CASPGQLETQYF. The V gene is TRBV7-2, the J gene TRBJ2-5; D is unclear. Germline V gene data show CDR1 as SGHTA and CDR2 as FQGNSA. This CDR3 contains 12 residues. Between the trimmed V and J ends, which lost 11 bases and 5 bases, there was a span of 15 bases.

This chain joins TRBV29-1 and TRBJ2-2; TRBD2 matches 9 bases. CDR1 and CDR2 (germline): SQVTM, ANQGSEA. This CDR3 spans 14 amino acids. The V segment lost 7 bases and the J segment 3 bases; nucleotides outside the gene matches: 6. The chain's CDR3 is CSGLAGEYTGELFF. The CDR3 DNA sequence: TGCAGCGGTTTAGCGGGAGAGTACACCGGGGAGCTGTTTTTT.

The rearrangement uses TRBV15 and TRBJ2-7; perhaps TRBD2 as D (6 bases). Germline V gene data show CDR1 as LNHNV and CDR2 as YYDKDF (reference sequence). This CDR3 spans 16 amino acids. Trimming cost V 2 bases and J 3 bases, with 17 bases left between them. The CDR3 spells CATSRRPRDPNYEQYF. CDR3 sequence (DNA): TGTGCCACCAGCAGACGTCCGCGGGACCCGAACTACGAGCAGTACTTC.

This clonotype turned up a few times. The chain has TRBV14 and TRBJ2-1, with 11 bases lining up with TRBD1. Germline V gene data show CDR1 as SGHDN and CDR2 as FVKESK. This CDR3 has 15 residues. With 4 bases clipped from V and 9 bases from J, the junction kept 8 bases outside the gene matches. DNA of the CDR3: TGTGCCAGCAGCCCTTGGACAGGGGGCAGGGGTGAGCAGTTCTTC. Translating gives CASSPWTGGRGEQFF.

The J gene is TRBJ2-7, the V gene TRBV29-1; perhaps D is TRBD1 or TRBD2 (5 bases each). From germline, CDR1 is SQVTM and CDR2 ANQGSEA. CDR3 length equals 13 residues. V was pared by 3 bases and J by 2 bases, with 11 bases between. The CDR3 DNA reads TGCAGCGTTGAGGGGGAGAGACCCTACGAGCAGTACTTC. Protein sequence: CSVEGERPYEQYF.

The gene calls are TRBV7-9 and TRBJ2-7; D gene unclear. Looked up from germline, CDR1 is SEHNR and CDR2 is FQNEAQ (reference sequence). The CDR3 spans 14 residues. Trimming pared 3 bases from V and 5 bases from J, leaving 14 bases between. CDR3 sequence (DNA): TGTGCCAGCAGCTTTTCTAGTCTTGCCGACGAGCAGTACTTC. This translates into CASSFSSLADEQYF.

The chain joins TRBV28 to TRBJ1-3, with D uncertain. Per germline, CDR1 MDHEN and CDR2 SYDVKM. The CDR3 has 14 amino acids. Trimming pared 6 bases from V and 0 bases from J, leaving 9 bases between. The CDR3 region has the DNA TGTGCCAGCAGAGTCCCCGGCTCTGGAAACACCATATATTTT. Translated: CASRVPGSGNTIYF.

This clonotype was detected only a few times. This rearrangement joins TRBV12-5 to TRBJ2-7; D is unresolved. V lost 5 bases and J lost 7, with 9 bases in between. CDR1 is LGHNT and CDR2 is FRNRAP in the germline V gene. CDR3 length: 11 residues. The CDR3 DNA follows: TGTGCTAGTGGTGTGGGTCGAGAGCAGTACTTC. Its translation: CASGVGREQYF.